This T cell receptor (beta chain) comes out of a study of blood T cell repertoires in COVID-19. Study summary: Collection of acute and convalescent COVID-19 samples took place in the United States, Italy and Spain. The cDNA or gDNA used as material had been derived from T cells, B-cell-depleted T cells, or PBMCs.

Germline V CDR1 and CDR2: SGHDN, FVKESK. Trimming took 1 base from V and 5 from J, leaving 9 bases between them. The CDR3 is 14 amino acids. Source study methods: Reference gene primer amplification in the assay estimated nucleated cell counts. The method was immunoSEQ multiplex PCR; TCRdb's version includes in-frame clones alone and lacks a portion of them. The DNA was the basis for D and trimming; V, J and clone size are from that table. The sample shows more than 95,000 clones, about four fifths of them seen only once. Sequenced sample: peripheral blood. This sequence joins TRBV14 and TRBJ2-1; D ambiguous. This receptor was obtained from a man aged 25-40 years with COVID-19, enrolled during active disease. CDR3 amino acids: CASSQVGTNNEQFF. The CDR3 DNA follows: TGTGCCAGCAGCCAAGTCGGCACTAACAATGAGCAGTTCTTC. The full variable domain, rest sourced from reference TRBV14 and TRBJ2-1, is EAGVTQFPSHSVIEKGQTVTLRCDPISGHDNLYWYRRVMGKEIKFLLHFVKESKQDESGMPNNRFLAERTGGTYSTLKVQPAELEDSGVYFCASSQVGTNNEQFFGPGTRLTVL.